This passage covers 25 T cell receptor beta chains from one sample sequenced in a study of blood T cells in healthy people across ages. It was with a sample-barcoded 5' primer and a J-beta primer mix that a second PCR of roughly 6 to 11 cycles was run. TCRdb called the 5' RACE reads again in MiXCR, with one record for every CDR3 protein. The sample includes approximately 730,000 distinct CDR3 sequences, about 48% of them seen just once. Sequencing was carried out using blood. These receptors originate from a man older than 75 in good health.

The chain links TRBV15 to TRBJ2-1; D possibly uses TRBD1 or TRBD2 (5 bases each). Looked up from germline, CDR1 is LNHNV and CDR2 is YYDKDF (reference sequence). The CDR3 runs 16 residues. The V end was cut by 1 base, the J end by 7 bases, with 17 bases between. The CDR3 loop is CATSRGPGPDGNEQFF. For the CDR3, the DNA is TGTGCCACCAGCAGAGGCCCGGGACCCGATGGTAATGAGCAGTTCTTC.

V gene TRBV6-1 combines with J gene TRBJ2-1; D is tentatively TRBD1 or TRBD2 (6 bases each). The CDR3 is 14 amino acids. Germline V gene lookup returns CDR1 MNHNS and CDR2 SASEGT. V was trimmed by 6 bases and J by 6 bases, leaving 15 bases between them. The CDR3 bases are TGTGCCAGCAGGGGACTCCGACAGGCCAATGAGCAGTTCTTC. Encoded protein: CASRGLRQANEQFF.

This chain connects TRBV7-2 to TRBJ1-5; TRBD1 matches 7 bases. The CDR3 totals 14 residues. The V gene end was trimmed by 5 bases and the J gene end by 3 bases; junction bases not matched to a gene: 4. The germline V gene encodes CDR1 SGHTA and CDR2 FQGNSA. The CDR3 loop is CASSRGGPNQPQHF. In DNA, the CDR3 is TGTGCCAGCAGCCGAGGGGGCCCCAATCAGCCCCAGCATTTT. Looking up the rest from reference TRBV7-2 and TRBJ1-5 gives the full variable domain: GAGVSQSPSNKVTEKGKDVELRCDPISGHTALYWYRQSLGQGLEFLIYFQGNSAPDKSGLPSDRFSAERTGGSVSTLTIQRTQQEDSAVYLCASSRGGPNQPQHFGDGTRLSIL.

The J gene is TRBJ1-1, the V gene TRBV5-6; no definite D call. Trimming took off 4 bases at V and 6 bases at J, with 19 bases between the two ends. This CDR3 is 15 amino acids long. The germline gives CDR1 SGHDT, CDR2 YYEEEE. DNA of the CDR3: TGTGCCAGCAGCCCCGACGGCGGATTACTCGCTGAAGCTTTCTTT. This gives the protein CASSPDGGLLAEAFF.

The chain combines TRBV5-1 with TRBJ1-2; 9 bases map to TRBD1. CDR1 SGHRS and CDR2 YFSETQ come from the germline V gene. The J segment lost 2 bases and the V segment lost 4 bases, leaving 9 bases of the junction unmatched. The CDR3 is 16 residues long. CDR3 bases: TGCGCCAGCAGCACAGGGGGCGCGATAAGGAACTATGGCTACACCTTC. Residues: CASSTGGAIRNYGYTF.

The CDR3 spells CASRVGGVNTGELFF. The CDR3 region has the DNA TGTGCCAGCAGAGTCGGGGGAGTGAACACCGGGGAGCTGTTTTTT. This rearrangement joins TRBV6-1 to TRBJ2-2; tentative D call: TRBD2 (6 bases). This CDR3 has 15 residues. V lost 6 bases and J 1 base, leaving 12 bases between the germline ends. From germline, CDR1 is MNHNS and CDR2 SASEGT.

The chain recombines TRBV2 with TRBJ2-1; TRBD2 aligns across 11 bases. This CDR3 is 14 amino acids long. Germline CDR1 and CDR2: SNHLY and FYNNEI. V was pared by 5 bases and J by 7 bases, with 4 bases of the junction left unmatched. CDR3 loop: CASSRLAGINEQFF. In DNA form, the CDR3 reads TGTGCCAGCAGTCGACTAGCGGGGATAAATGAGCAGTTCTTC.

CDR3 bases: TGTGCCAGCAGCCCTTCTACTAGCGTGGGAGAGACCCAGTACTTC. Translation gives CASSPSTSVGETQYF. The chain employs TRBV14 and TRBJ2-5; 7 nucleotides match TRBD2. CDR1 SGHDN and CDR2 FVKESK come from the germline V gene. CDR3 size: 15 residues. The ends lost 4 bases at V and 4 bases at J; junction bases unmatched: 9.

This clonotype was seen only a few times. The CDR3 loop is CASSSFRNTDTQYF. The CDR3 bases are TGTGCCAGCAGCTCATTCCGCAACACAGATACGCAGTATTTT. The rearrangement joins TRBV5-6 to TRBJ2-3; D remains ambiguous. The CDR3 extends over 14 amino acids. The V gene's germline CDR1 is SGHDT and CDR2 YYEEEE. V shed 3 bases and J shed 2 bases, with 10 bases lying between them.

This clonotype was found a few times. The gene calls are TRBV7-6 and TRBJ2-7; 9 nucleotides align to TRBD2. The J segment lost 0 bases and the V segment lost 0 bases, leaving 6 bases of the junction unmatched. Germline-derived CDR1 and CDR2 are SGHVS and FNYEAQ. The CDR3 is 17 amino acids. DNA of the CDR3: TGTGCCAGCAGCTTAGCGGCGGCGACTAGCGGCTCCTACGAGCAGTACTTC. Its protein is CASSLAAATSGSYEQYF.

The rearrangement links TRBV7-2 to TRBJ2-5; TRBD2 is a possible D gene (7 bases). V lost 0 bases and J 5 bases, leaving 13 bases between the germline ends. Germline CDR1 reads SGHTA; CDR2 reads FQGNSA. The CDR3 loop spans 15 amino acids. The CDR3 DNA reads TGTGCCAGCAGCTTAGCCCGGGGGGCTGGGGAGACCCAGTACTTC. It specifies CASSLARGAGETQYF. The variable domain in full, completed from reference TRBV7-2 and TRBJ2-5, reads GAGVSQSPSNKVTEKGKDVELRCDPISGHTALYWYRQSLGQGLEFLIYFQGNSAPDKSGLPSDRFSAERTGGSVSTLTIQRTQQEDSAVYLCASSLARGAGETQYFGPGTRLLVL.

In the case of this clonotype: Its ends do not fully match the called genes, so a read error is possible. This rearrangement joins TRBV20-1 to TRBJ2-4, with D perhaps TRBD1 (6 bases). The closer fit of TRBJ2-7 to the DNA end suggests the J call may be wrong. The germline gives CDR1 DFQATT, CDR2 SNEGSKA (reference sequence). The CDR3 loop spans 14 amino acids. The DNA of the CDR3 is TGTAGTGCGCATCAGGGGCAGGGAAACTACGAGCAGTACTTC. Translation: CSAHQGQGNYEQYF.

The chain employs TRBV18 and TRBJ2-4; D perhaps matches TRBD1 (6 bases). Near its end, the DNA agrees better with TRBJ2-7, so the J call may be wrong. The CDR3 contains 15 residues. The V gene's germline CDR1 is KGHSH and CDR2 LQKENI. The CDR3 DNA reads as TGTGCCAGCTCACCAATCAGGGGTTTAAGCCACGAGCAGTACTTC. This encodes CASSPIRGLSHEQYF.

This chain connects TRBV7-2 to TRBJ2-1, with 7 positions matching TRBD2. The CDR3 has 17 amino acids. Germline V CDR1 and CDR2: SGHTA, FQGNSA. The V segment lost 5 bases and the J segment 1 base; nucleotides outside the gene matches: 11. CDR3 amino acids: CASSTPSRGGSYNEQFF. The DNA of the CDR3 is TGTGCCAGCAGCACCCCCTCCCGGGGAGGGTCCTACAATGAGCAGTTCTTC.

This chain connects TRBV9 to TRBJ1-1, with D unclear. This CDR3 spans 12 amino acids. Trimming removed 4 bases at V and 2 bases at J, with 6 bases between. Germline V gene sequence: CDR1 SGDLS, CDR2 YYNGEE. The CDR3 nucleotides are TGTGCCAGCAGCTCAAGTAACACTGAAGCTTTCTTT. The encoded protein is CASSSSNTEAFF.

V is TRBV2 and J is TRBJ1-3; TRBD1 is a possible D gene (5 bases). The germline gives CDR1 SNHLY, CDR2 FYNNEI. This CDR3 comprises 16 residues. V dropped 7 bases and J dropped 0 bases, with 16 bases sitting between them. CDR3 protein: CASTIPDRNSGNTIYF. CDR3 nucleotide sequence: TGTGCCAGCACCATACCAGACAGAAACTCTGGAAACACCATATATTTT.

This clonotype was picked up a small number of times. The V gene is TRBV6-4, the J gene TRBJ2-5; 8 nucleotides align to TRBD2. V gave up 4 bases and J gave up 11 bases; unmatched junction bases: 9. Germline assignment: CDR1 MRHNA and CDR2 SNTAGT. CDR3 length equals 13 residues. CDR3 amino acids: CASSGTSGGEQYF. The CDR3 region has the DNA TGTGCCAGCAGTGGCACTAGCGGCGGTGAGCAGTACTTC.

The rearrangement uses TRBV20-1 and TRBJ2-1; 9 positions match TRBD2. The DNA end is more similar to TRBJ2-7, so the J call may be wrong. Germline CDR1 is DFQATT and CDR2 is SNEGSKA (reference sequence). CDR3 length: 16 amino acids. DNA for the CDR3: TGCAGTGCTAGTGGGGATAGCGGGGGCTCCTACAATGAGCAGTACTTC. Translating it yields CSASGDSGGSYNEQYF.

The chain has TRBV27 and TRBJ1-6; 8 positions match TRBD1. The germline V gene has CDR1 MNHEY and CDR2 SMNVEV (reference sequence). Germline trimming cut 5 bases from V and 0 bases from J; bases unmatched to any gene: 3. CDR3 length equals 16 residues. CDR3 sequence (DNA): TGTGCCAGCAGTCCAACAGGGGGCTCCTATAATTCACCCCTCCACTTT. This codes for CASSPTGGSYNSPLHF.

The sample holds one count of this clonotype. V is TRBV14 and J is TRBJ2-7, with a weak D call TRBD1 (5 bases). CDR1 is SGHDN, CDR2 FVKESK, per germline. CDR3 length: 16 residues. The V gene lost 10 bases and the J gene lost 0 bases, with 22 bases spanning the gap. The DNA for the CDR3 is TGTGCCATCAGGAGCCAAGGGGCGCCATCCTCCTACGAGCAGTACTTC. Translation: CAIRSQGAPSSYEQYF.

The rearrangement uses TRBV2 and TRBJ1-2; D remains unclear. In germline, CDR1 is SNHLY, CDR2 FYNNEI. The V end was cut by 6 bases, the J end by 8 bases, with 13 bases between. The length of the CDR3 is 12 residues. The CDR3 region is CASRSGEGGYTF. The CDR3 bases are TGTGCCAGCAGGTCGGGTGAAGGGGGCTACACCTTC.

The chain couples TRBV5-1 to TRBJ2-7, with 12 bases identical to TRBD2. The J call may be faulty, since TRBJ2-5 better matches the DNA end. The CDR3 has 16 residues. The germline CDR1 and CDR2 sequences are SGHRS and YFSETQ. In DNA, the CDR3 is TGCGCCAGCAGCCAAGGACTAGCGGGGCCGCAAGAGACCCAGTACTTC. Its protein product is CASSQGLAGPQETQYF.

This clonotype occurred a few times. The rearrangement joins TRBV6-1 to TRBJ2-1; D is unresolved. With 8 bases removed from V and 0 bases from J, the gap between germline ends came to 8 bases. CDR3 length: 13 residues. Germline loops: CDR1 MNHNS, CDR2 SASEGT. CDR3 DNA: TGTGCCAGCGAAGCAAGCTCCTACAATGAGCAGTTCTTC. It specifies CASEASSYNEQFF.

The chain employs TRBV12-3 or TRBV12-4 and TRBJ2-1; D is ambiguous. The CDR3 has 14 residues. V lost 1 base, J lost 10 bases, and 14 bases lay in between. The CDR3 here is CASSLGGRRQEQFF. Written as DNA, the CDR3 is TGTGCCAGCAGTTTAGGTGGCCGGCGGCAGGAGCAGTTCTTC.

The chain employs TRBV20-1 and TRBJ2-5, with D maybe TRBD2 (6 bases). The J call may be mistaken, given a closer DNA end match to TRBJ2-7. The length of the CDR3 is 12 residues. Per germline, CDR1 DFQATT and CDR2 SNEGSKA (reference sequence). The CDR3 reads CSASPGVGEQYF. In DNA, the CDR3 is TGCAGTGCTAGTCCGGGGGTAGGCGAGCAGTACTTC.